This TCR beta chain was captured by sequencing in a study of response to subunit inactivated influenza vaccine. Whole-study results and caveats: Authors suggested seasonal influenza vaccinations each recruit few new T cells.

This CDR3 is 14 amino acids long. The V gene lost 3 bases and the J gene lost 3 bases, with 11 bases spanning the gap. Germline assignment: CDR1 MNHEY and CDR2 SMNVEV (reference sequence). A word on this clonotype: Its specificity is unknown.

TCRdb fed the RT-PCR reads into MiXCR, producing one record per CDR3 protein. The sample holds around 760,000 distinct CDR3 sequences, approximately 15% seen once. The rearrangement joins TRBV27 to TRBJ1-2, with TRBD1 as a possible D gene (6 bases). This receptor was obtained from a man in his forties or fifties who received an inactivated influenza vaccine. This material consisted of PBMCs from blood, taken about 14 days before vaccination. In DNA form, the CDR3 reads TGTGCCAGCAGTTTTCAGGGGTTCGACTATGGCTACACCTTC. Amino acid sequence: CASSFQGFDYGYTF.